This T cell receptor beta chain originates from a study of T cell responses to AZD1222 COVID-19 vaccine. Study-wide findings and caveats: Regions left unmutated in variants are reportedly the target of nearly half of spike-specific TCRs.

This clone occurred once. Its antigen remains unidentified. Since no conserved phenylalanine or tryptophan closes the CDR3, a read error is the likely cause. Here immunoSEQ multiplex PCR was the method, and the copy in TCRdb shows in-frame clones only, minus some. The data show some 170,000 clones, roughly nine tenths seen once. V lost 3 bases to trimming and J lost 7 bases; unmatched junction nucleotides: 12. The germline gives CDR1 SGHNT, CDR2 YYREEE (reference sequence). This CDR3 is built from 15 residues. This chain links TRBV5-4 with TRBJ1-2, with 7 positions matching TRBD1. This specimen consisted of peripheral blood, obtained on day 0 of AZD1222 vaccination. This clonotype was sampled from an adult in good health. This chain's CDR3 is CASSSRQGIEVGYTL. The CDR3, as DNA: TGTGCCAGCAGCTCCAGACAGGGTATTGAGGTTGGCTACACCCTC.